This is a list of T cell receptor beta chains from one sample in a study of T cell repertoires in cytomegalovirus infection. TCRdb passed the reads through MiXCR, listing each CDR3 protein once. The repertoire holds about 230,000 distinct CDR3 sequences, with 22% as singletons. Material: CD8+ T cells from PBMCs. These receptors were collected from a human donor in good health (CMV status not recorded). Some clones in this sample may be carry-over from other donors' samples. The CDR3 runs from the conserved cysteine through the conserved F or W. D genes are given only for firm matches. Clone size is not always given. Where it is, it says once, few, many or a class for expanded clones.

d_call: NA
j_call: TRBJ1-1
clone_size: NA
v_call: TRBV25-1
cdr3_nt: TGTGCCAGCAGTGCGTTCAACCAGGGAACTGAAGCTTTCTTT
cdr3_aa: CASSAFNQGTEAFF

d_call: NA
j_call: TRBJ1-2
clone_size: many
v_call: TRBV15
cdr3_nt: TGTGCCACCAGCCTGCCAGCCCTTTCTAGCTATGGCTACACCTTC
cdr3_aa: CATSLPALSSYGYTF

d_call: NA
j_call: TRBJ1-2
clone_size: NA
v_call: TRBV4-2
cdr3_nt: TGTGCCAGCAGCCAAGTTTACGGAGGGGACTATGGCTACACCTTC
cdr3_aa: CASSQVYGGDYGYTF

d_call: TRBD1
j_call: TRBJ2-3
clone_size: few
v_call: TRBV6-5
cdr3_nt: TGTGCCAGCAGTTACTCGGGACAGGGGGATACGCAGTATTTT
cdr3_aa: CASSYSGQGDTQYF

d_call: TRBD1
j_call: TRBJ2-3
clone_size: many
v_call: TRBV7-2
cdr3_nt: TGTGCCAGCAGCCAACAGGGGTATGATTCAGATACGCAGTATTTT
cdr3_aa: CASSQQGYDSDTQYF

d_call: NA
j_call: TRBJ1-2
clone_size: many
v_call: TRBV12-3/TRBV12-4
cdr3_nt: TGTGCCAGCAGCCCCGGGCTGAGCTATGGCTACACCTTC
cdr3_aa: CASSPGLSYGYTF

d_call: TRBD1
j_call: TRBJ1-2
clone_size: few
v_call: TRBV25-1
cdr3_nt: TGTGCCAGCACTTCGACAGGGGAATTCTATGGCTACACCTTC
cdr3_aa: CASTSTGEFYGYTF

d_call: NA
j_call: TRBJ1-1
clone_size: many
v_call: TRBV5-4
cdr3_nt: TGTGCCAGCAGCTTCGGTAGAATGAACACTGAAGCTTTCTTT
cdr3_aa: CASSFGRMNTEAFF

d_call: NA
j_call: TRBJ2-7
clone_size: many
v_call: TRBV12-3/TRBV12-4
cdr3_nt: TGTGCCAGCAGTTTAGCTTCGAGGGGCGAGCAGTACTTC
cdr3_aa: CASSLASRGEQYF

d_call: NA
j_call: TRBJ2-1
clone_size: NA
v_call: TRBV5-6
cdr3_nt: TGTGCCAGCCTATCGGGTGATGAGCAGTTCTTC
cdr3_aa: CASLSGDEQFF

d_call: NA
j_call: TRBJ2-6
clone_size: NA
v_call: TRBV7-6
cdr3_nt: TGTGCCAGCAGCCCCCACCCCTGGGGCTTATCTGGGGCCAACGTCCTGACTTTC
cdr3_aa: CASSPHPWGLSGANVLTF

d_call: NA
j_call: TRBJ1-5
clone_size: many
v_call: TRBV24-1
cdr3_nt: TGTGCCACCAGCGGGGCAGTCAACAATCAGCCCCAGCATTTT
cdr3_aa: CATSGAVNNQPQHF

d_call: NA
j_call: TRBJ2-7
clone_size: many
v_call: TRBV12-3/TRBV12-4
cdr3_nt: TGTGCCAGCAGTTTTTTAATCAACGAGCAGTACTTC
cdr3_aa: CASSFLINEQYF

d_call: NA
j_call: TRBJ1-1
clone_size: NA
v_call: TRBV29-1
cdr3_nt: TGCAGCGTTGGACTAGGGGAAGCTTTCTTT
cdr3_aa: CSVGLGEAFF

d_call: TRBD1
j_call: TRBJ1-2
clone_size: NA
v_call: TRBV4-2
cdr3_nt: TGTGCCAGCAGCCAAGATAGCGCGACAGGGGGCGTGTATGGCTACACCTTC
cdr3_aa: CASSQDSATGGVYGYTF

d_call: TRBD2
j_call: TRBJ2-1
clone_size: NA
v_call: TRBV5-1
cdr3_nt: TGCGCCAGCAGCCAGAGCGGGGGGGCCAGAAATGAGCAGTTCTTC
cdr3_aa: CASSQSGGARNEQFF

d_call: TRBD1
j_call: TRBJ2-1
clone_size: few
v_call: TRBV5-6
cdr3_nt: TGTGCCAGCAGCTCGTCGGGACAGGGTTACAATGAGCAGTTCTTC
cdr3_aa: CASSSSGQGYNEQFF

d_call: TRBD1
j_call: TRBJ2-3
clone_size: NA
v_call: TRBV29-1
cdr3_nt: TGCAGCGTTCTCGGACAGGCTACAGATACGCAGTATTTT
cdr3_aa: CSVLGQATDTQYF

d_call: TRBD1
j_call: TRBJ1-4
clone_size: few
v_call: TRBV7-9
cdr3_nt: TGTGCCAGCAGTTCTGACAGGGTTAGAGAAAAACTGTTTTTT
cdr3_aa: CASSSDRVREKLFF

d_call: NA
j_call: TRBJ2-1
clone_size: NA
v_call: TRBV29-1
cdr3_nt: TGCAGCGTTGAAGGGTATCGGCGTTTGGGGATTTACAATGAGCAGTTCTTC
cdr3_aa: CSVEGYRRLGIYNEQFF

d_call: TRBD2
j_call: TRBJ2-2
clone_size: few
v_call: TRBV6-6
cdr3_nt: TGTGCCAGCATTCCCTTGGGGGGGTTGGCCGGGGAGCTGTTTTTT
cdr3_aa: CASIPLGGLAGELFF

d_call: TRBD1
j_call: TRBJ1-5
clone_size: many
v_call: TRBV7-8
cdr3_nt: TGTGCCAGCAGCTTTTCGACAGGGGGCGGCGGCAATCAGCCCCAGCATTTT
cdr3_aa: CASSFSTGGGGNQPQHF

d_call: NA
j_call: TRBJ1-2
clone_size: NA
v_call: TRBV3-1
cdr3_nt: TGTGCCAGCAGCCAGTACGGGACAAAAGGTGGCTACACCTTC
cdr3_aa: CASSQYGTKGGYTF

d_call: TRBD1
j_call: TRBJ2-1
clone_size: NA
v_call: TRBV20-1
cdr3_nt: TGCAGTGCGCGGACAGGTGATTACAATGAGCAGTTCTTC
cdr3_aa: CSARTGDYNEQFF